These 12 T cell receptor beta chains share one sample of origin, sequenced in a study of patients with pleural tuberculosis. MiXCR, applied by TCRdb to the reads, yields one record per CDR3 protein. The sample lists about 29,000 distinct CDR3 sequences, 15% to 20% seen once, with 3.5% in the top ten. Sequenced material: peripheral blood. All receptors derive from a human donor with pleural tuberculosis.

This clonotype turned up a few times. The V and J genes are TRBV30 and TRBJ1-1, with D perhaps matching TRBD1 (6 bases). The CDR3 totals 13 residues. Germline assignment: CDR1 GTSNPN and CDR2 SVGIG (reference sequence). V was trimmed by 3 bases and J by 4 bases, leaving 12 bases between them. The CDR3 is CAWSSGVRTEAFF. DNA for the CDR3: TGTGCCTGGAGCTCAGGGGTGCGCACTGAAGCTTTCTTT.

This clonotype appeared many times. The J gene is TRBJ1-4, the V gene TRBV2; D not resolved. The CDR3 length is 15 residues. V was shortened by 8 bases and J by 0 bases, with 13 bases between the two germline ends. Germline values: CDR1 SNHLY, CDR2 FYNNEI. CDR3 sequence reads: CASRMEVATNEKLFF. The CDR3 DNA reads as TGTGCCAGCCGTATGGAGGTCGCAACTAATGAAAAACTGTTTTTT.

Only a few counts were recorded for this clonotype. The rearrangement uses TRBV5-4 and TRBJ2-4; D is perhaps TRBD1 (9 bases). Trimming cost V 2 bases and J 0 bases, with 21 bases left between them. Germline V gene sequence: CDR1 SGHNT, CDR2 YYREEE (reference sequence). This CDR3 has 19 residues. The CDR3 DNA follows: TGTGCCAGCAGCTTCGGACAGGGGCGGGGGGCTCTAGCCAAAAACATTCAGTACTTC. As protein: CASSFGQGRGALAKNIQYF.

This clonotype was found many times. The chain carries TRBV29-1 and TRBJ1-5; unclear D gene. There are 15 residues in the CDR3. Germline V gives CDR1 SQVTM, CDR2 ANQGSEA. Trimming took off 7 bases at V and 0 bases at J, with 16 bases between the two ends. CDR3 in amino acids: CSALDDLDSNQPQHF. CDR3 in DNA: TGCAGCGCCCTGGACGATCTCGATAGCAATCAGCCCCAGCATTTT.

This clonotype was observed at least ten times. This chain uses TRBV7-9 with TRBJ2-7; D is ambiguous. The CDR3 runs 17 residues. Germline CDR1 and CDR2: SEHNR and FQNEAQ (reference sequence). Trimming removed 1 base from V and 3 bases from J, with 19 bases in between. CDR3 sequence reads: CASSLVRSIFSDYEQYF. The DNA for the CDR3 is TGTGCCAGCAGCTTAGTTAGGTCTATTTTTTCTGACTACGAGCAGTACTTC.

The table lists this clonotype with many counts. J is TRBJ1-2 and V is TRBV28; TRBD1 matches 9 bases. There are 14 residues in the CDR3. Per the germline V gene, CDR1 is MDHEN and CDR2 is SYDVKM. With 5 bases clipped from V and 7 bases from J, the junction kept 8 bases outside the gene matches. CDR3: CASSPGTGRSGYTF. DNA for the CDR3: TGTGCCAGCAGTCCCGGGACAGGGAGGAGTGGCTACACCTTC.

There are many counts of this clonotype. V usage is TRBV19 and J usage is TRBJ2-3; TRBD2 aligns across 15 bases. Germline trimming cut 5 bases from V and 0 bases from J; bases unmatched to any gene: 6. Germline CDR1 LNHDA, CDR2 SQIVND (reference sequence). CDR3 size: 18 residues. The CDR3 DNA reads TGTGCCAGTAGTCCGAGGGGACTAGCGGGAGGTAGCACAGATACGCAGTATTTT. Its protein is CASSPRGLAGGSTDTQYF.

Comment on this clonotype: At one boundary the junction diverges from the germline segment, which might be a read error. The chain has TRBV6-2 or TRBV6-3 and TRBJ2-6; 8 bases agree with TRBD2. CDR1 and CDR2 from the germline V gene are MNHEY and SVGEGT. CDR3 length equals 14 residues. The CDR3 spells CVSSFSGSGNVLTF. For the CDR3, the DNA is TGTGTCAGCAGTTTCAGCGGGAGCGGCAACGTCCTGACTTTC.

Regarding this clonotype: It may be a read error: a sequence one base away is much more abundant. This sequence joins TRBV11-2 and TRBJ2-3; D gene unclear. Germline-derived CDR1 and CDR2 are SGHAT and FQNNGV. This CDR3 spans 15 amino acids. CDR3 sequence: CGSSWPGDGTDTQYF. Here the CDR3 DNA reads TGTGGCAGCAGCTGGCCTGGGGATGGCACAGATACGCAGTATTTT.

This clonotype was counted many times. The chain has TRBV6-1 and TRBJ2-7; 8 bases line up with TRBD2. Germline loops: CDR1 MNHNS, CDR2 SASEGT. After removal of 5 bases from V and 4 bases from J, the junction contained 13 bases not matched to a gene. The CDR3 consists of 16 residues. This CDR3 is CASSYPTRGGEYEQYF. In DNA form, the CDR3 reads TGTGCCAGCAGTTATCCCACTCGGGGGGGAGAGTACGAGCAGTACTTC.

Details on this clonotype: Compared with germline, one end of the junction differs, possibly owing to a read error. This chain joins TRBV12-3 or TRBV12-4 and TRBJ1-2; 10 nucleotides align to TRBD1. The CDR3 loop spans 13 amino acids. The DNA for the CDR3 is TGTGCCAGCAGTCCTGGACAGGGGGTTGGCCACACCTTC. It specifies CASSPGQGVGHTF.

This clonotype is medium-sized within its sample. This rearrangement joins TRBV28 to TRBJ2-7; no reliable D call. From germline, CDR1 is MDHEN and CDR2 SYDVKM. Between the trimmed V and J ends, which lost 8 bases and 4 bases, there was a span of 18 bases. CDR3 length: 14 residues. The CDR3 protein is CASCPRTEIYEQYF. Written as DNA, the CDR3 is TGTGCCAGCTGCCCCCGGACGGAGATTTACGAGCAGTACTTC.